This T cell receptor (beta chain) was retrieved from a study of blood T cell repertoires in COVID-19. Unmatched junction bases numbered 3, after V lost 3 bases and J lost 7 bases. Germline-derived CDR1 and CDR2 are LGHDT and YNNKEL (reference sequence). The CDR3 totals 13 residues. How the authors handled the data: For nucleated cells, counts were estimated from reference gene primer amplification. The data were produced by immunoSEQ multiplex PCR, yet TCRdb's version contains in-frame clones alone and is incomplete. D and trimming come from the DNA, and the V and J calls and clone size come from that table. The sample records 360,000 or so clones, approximately 84% being singletons.

This chain links TRBV3-1 (or the pseudogene TRBV3-2) with TRBJ1-2; TRBD1 matches at 9 bases. The sample taken for sequencing was PBMCs or T cells enriched from blood (not recorded which). This clonotype originated in a woman younger than 45 who had recovered from COVID-19. The CDR3 loop is CASSQGGQGGYTF. In nucleotides, the CDR3 is TGTGCCAGCAGCCAGGGGGGACAGGGTGGCTACACCTTC.